The 30 T cell receptor beta chains below all came from one sample that was sequenced in a study of beta chain features in type 1 diabetes. Study observations and caveats: Researchers report that Type 1 diabetes patients had moderately but significantly shorter TCRB CDR3s across all four CD4+ subsets.

Every bit of the isolated RNA underwent reverse transcription, so sequencing read expressed TCRB transcripts. Clones were read by immunoSEQ multiplex PCR, and TCRdb kept only the in-frame ones, dropping some. This sample yields 95,000 to 150,000 clones, of which over 15% are seen a single time; about 2.5% belongs to the top ten. The antigens of these receptors remain unknown. Material: central memory CD4+ T cells from blood. These TCRs come from a man aged 25 to 40 with type 1 diabetes.

In its sample, this clone ranks as medium-sized. The chain carries TRBV11-2 and TRBJ2-7; TRBD2 is a possible D gene (5 bases). V lost 6 bases to trimming and J lost 2 bases, with 20 bases between them. Per germline, CDR1 SGHAT and CDR2 FQNNGV. CDR3 length: 16 residues. The CDR3 DNA reads as TGTGCCAGCAGAAGTTCCCGTACTAGTAAACCCTACGAGCAGTACTTC. It yields the protein CASRSSRTSKPYEQYF. Using reference TRBV11-2 and TRBJ2-7 for the parts outside the CDR3, the full variable domain is EAGVAQSPRYKIIEKRQSVAFWCNPISGHATLYWYQQILGQGPKLLIQFQNNGVVDDSQLPKDRFSAERLKGVDSTLKIQPAKLEDSAVYLCASRSSRTSKPYEQYFGPGTRLTVT.

The CDR3 nucleotides are TGCGCCAGCAGCCAAGATAGTGGGACTGAAGCTTTCTTT. This gives the protein CASSQDSGTEAFF. The chain joins TRBV4-3 to TRBJ1-1; D is uncertain. Trimming left V 0 bases short and J 5 bases short, with 7 bases between. Germline CDR1 and CDR2: LGHNA and YSLEER. The CDR3 sequence is 13 residues long.

This clone turned up a few times. The chain recombines TRBV7-2 with TRBJ2-1, with D perhaps assigned TRBD1 or TRBD2 (6 bases each). The V and J ends lost 5 bases and 7 bases respectively, with 18 bases between them. The CDR3 totals 15 residues. CDR1 and CDR2 (germline): SGHTA, FQGNSA. DNA for the CDR3: TGTGCCAGCAGCCAAGATCTGGGGGGCCCTAATGAGCAGTTCTTC. This codes for CASSQDLGGPNEQFF.

This clone was observed a few times. The chain couples TRBV7-2 to TRBJ1-1; D is unclear. The CDR3 has 13 residues. The V end lost 5 bases, the J end lost 0 bases, and 7 bases lay between the germline ends. CDR1 and CDR2 from the germline V gene are SGHTA and FQGNSA. CDR3 sequence: CASSAGLNTEAFF. The CDR3 nucleotides read TGTGCCAGCAGCGCCGGTCTGAACACTGAAGCTTTCTTT.

This clone was picked up a small number of times. The J gene is TRBJ2-1, the V gene TRBV5-1; tentative D call: TRBD2 (7 bases). This CDR3 contains 16 residues. With 0 bases removed from V and 1 base from J, the gap between germline ends came to 11 bases. Looked up from germline, CDR1 is SGHRS and CDR2 is YFSETQ. The CDR3 region has the DNA TGCGCCAGCAGCTTGGGGGCGGGGGCGTCCTACAATGAGCAGTTCTTC. Amino acids: CASSLGAGASYNEQFF.

The rearrangement links TRBV11-2 to TRBJ1-4, with 7 bases fitting TRBD1. The CDR3 has 15 residues. The germline V gene encodes CDR1 SGHAT and CDR2 FQNNGV. Germline trimming cut 4 bases from V and 5 bases from J; bases unmatched to any gene: 7. CDR3 in amino acids: CASSSMTGPNEKLFF. In nucleotides, the CDR3 is TGTGCCAGCAGCTCAATGACAGGGCCCAATGAAAAACTGTTTTTT.

In this sample, this clone turned up many times. CDR3 in amino acids: CAWKGSGELFF. Written as DNA, the CDR3 is TGTGCCTGGAAAGGATCCGGGGAGCTGTTTTTT. The chain employs TRBV30 and TRBJ2-2; D is undetermined. The V end lost 4 bases, the J end lost 6 bases, and 6 bases lay between the germline ends. Per germline, CDR1 GTSNPN and CDR2 SVGIG (reference sequence). The CDR3 has 11 amino acids.

About this clone: The identical CDR3 is also encoded by other nucleotide sequences in the sample. The chain combines TRBV9 with TRBJ1-1; D is unclear. CDR3 length: 13 residues. V lost 3 bases to trimming and J lost 1 base, with 7 bases between them. Germline V gene sequence: CDR1 SGDLS, CDR2 YYNGEE. CDR3 sequence: CASSAGQNTEAFF. The CDR3 bases are TGTGCCAGCAGCGCCGGCCAGAACACTGAAGCTTTCTTT.

There are a few counts of this clone. The chain combines TRBV4-2 with TRBJ2-5; 7 nucleotides match TRBD2. CDR3 length: 17 residues. Trimming cost V 1 base and J 1 base; bases outside gene matches: 9. The germline CDR1 and CDR2 sequences are LGHNA and YNFKEQ. In DNA, the CDR3 is TGTGCCAGCAGCCAAGCGGGAGCTAGCGGAGCCCAAGAGACCCAGTACTTC. This codes for CASSQAGASGAQETQYF.

This clone turned up a few times. The rearrangement uses TRBV2 and TRBJ1-5, with no clear D. The CDR3 sequence is 14 residues long. V lost 2 bases and J 4 bases, leaving 9 bases between the germline ends. Germline assignment: CDR1 SNHLY and CDR2 FYNNEI. CDR3 sequence: CASSERESNQPQHF. The CDR3, as DNA: TGTGCCAGCAGTGAAAGGGAGAGTAATCAGCCCCAGCATTTT.

This clone showed up just a few times. This chain joins TRBV5-1 and TRBJ2-3; 8 positions match TRBD1. Germline V gene sequence: CDR1 SGHRS, CDR2 YFSETQ. V was clipped by 0 bases and J by 5 bases; unmatched bases: 5. This CDR3 is built from 15 residues. The CDR3 reads CASSLDTGTGDTQYF. CDR3 coding DNA: TGCGCCAGCAGCTTGGATACCGGGACAGGAGATACGCAGTATTTT.

This clone was seen only a few times. The chain carries TRBV29-1 and TRBJ1-2, with D tentatively TRBD1 (6 bases). Between the trimmed V and J ends, which lost 7 bases and 4 bases, there was a span of 13 bases. From germline, CDR1 is SQVTM and CDR2 ANQGSEA. CDR3 length: 12 amino acids. The CDR3 DNA reads TGCAGCGGGTGGGACAACGGCTATGGCTACACCTTC. As protein: CSGWDNGYGYTF.

In its sample, this clone was seen many times. This rearrangement joins TRBV7-9 to TRBJ2-3, with TRBD2 matching over 10 bases. Germline lookup yields CDR1 SEHNR and CDR2 FQNEAQ (reference sequence). CDR3 length equals 15 residues. Trimming at V came to 4 bases and at J to 3 bases, leaving 4 bases not matched to a gene. CDR3 amino acids: CASSYGLAVTDTQYF. As DNA, the CDR3 is TGTGCCAGCAGCTACGGACTAGCGGTAACAGATACGCAGTATTTT.

This clone has only a few counts. This chain connects TRBV2 to TRBJ2-1; maybe TRBD2 (5 bases). CDR3 length equals 13 residues. Trimming took off 8 bases at V and 2 bases at J, with 10 bases between the two ends. Germline loops: CDR1 SNHLY, CDR2 FYNNEI. As DNA, the CDR3 is TGTGCCAGCTCCCCGGGGACCTACAATGAGCAGTTCTTC. Translation: CASSPGTYNEQFF. Variable domain in full (rest from reference TRBV2 and TRBJ2-1): EPEVTQTPSHQVTQMGQEVILRCVPISNHLYFYWYRQILGQKVEFLVSFYNNEISEKSEIFDDQFSVERPDGSNFTLKIRSTKLEDSAMYFCASSPGTYNEQFFGPGTRLTVL.

The rearrangement uses TRBV7-2 and TRBJ1-2; D remains ambiguous. The CDR3 is 14 amino acids. Germline lookup yields CDR1 SGHTA and CDR2 FQGNSA. Trimming removed 4 bases at V and 4 bases at J, with 13 bases between. CDR3 nucleotides: TGTGCCAGCAGCTCATACGCGGACGTCTATGGCTACACCTTC. Translating it yields CASSSYADVYGYTF.

This clone was counted only a few times. This same CDR3 is encoded by further DNA sequences in the sample. The V call is TRBV28, the J call TRBJ2-1; a weak D match, TRBD1 (6 bases). CDR3 length: 14 amino acids. The germline CDR1 and CDR2 sequences are MDHEN and SYDVKM. V was pared by 4 bases and J by 4 bases, with 11 bases between. The CDR3 spells CASSSQGVYNEQFF. The CDR3 DNA follows: TGTGCCAGCAGTTCACAGGGAGTATACAATGAGCAGTTCTTC.

The J gene is TRBJ1-6, the V gene TRBV27; TRBD1 matches at 9 bases. Germline loops: CDR1 MNHEY, CDR2 SMNVEV (reference sequence). The CDR3 is 15 amino acids. With V trimmed by 5 bases and J by 12 bases, 11 bases remained unmatched. The CDR3 spells CASSHRQGGIGPLHF. CDR3 nucleotides: TGTGCCAGCAGTCACCGACAGGGGGGGATTGGACCCCTCCACTTT.

The chain joins TRBV6-6 to TRBJ2-1; TRBD2 agrees at 10 bases. The CDR3 loop spans 14 amino acids. V trimming: 8 bases; J trimming: 4 bases; junction bases outside the gene matches: 5. Looked up from germline, CDR1 is MNHNY and CDR2 is SVGAGI (reference sequence). The CDR3, as DNA: TGTGCCAGCCAGGGGACTAGCGCTTACAATGAGCAGTTCTTC. This sequence encodes CASQGTSAYNEQFF.

The chain employs TRBV10-3 and TRBJ1-6; D gene ambiguous. Trimming took 0 bases from V and 9 from J, leaving 15 bases between them. The V gene's germline CDR1 is ENHRY and CDR2 SYGVKD. The CDR3 spans 16 residues. CDR3: CAISESSSGPSSPLHF. In nucleotides, the CDR3 is TGTGCCATCAGTGAGTCGAGCTCCGGACCCTCTTCACCCCTCCACTTT.

V is TRBV7-2 and J is TRBJ1-2; 10 bases align to TRBD1. Germline loops: CDR1 SGHTA, CDR2 FQGNSA. The CDR3 is 14 amino acids. V was clipped by 5 bases and J by 4 bases; unmatched bases: 4. The DNA for the CDR3 is TGTGCCAGCAGCCAGCGACAGGGGGCCTATGGCTACACCTTC. Its protein is CASSQRQGAYGYTF.

This clone was seen a few times. This chain connects TRBV7-2 to TRBJ2-2; the match to TRBD1 covers 8 bases. The CDR3 loop spans 16 amino acids. The ends lost 5 bases at V and 5 bases at J; junction bases unmatched: 10. From germline, CDR1 is SGHTA and CDR2 FQGNSA. The CDR3 bases are TGTGCCAGCAGCGATGGACAGGGTAGAATGACCGGGGAGCTGTTTTTT. Its protein is CASSDGQGRMTGELFF.

Details on this clone: This same CDR3 is encoded by further DNA sequences in the sample. The gene calls are TRBV6-5 and TRBJ2-3, with D possibly being TRBD1 (5 bases). Trimming removed 5 bases at V and 5 bases at J, with 5 bases between. Germline CDR1 and CDR2: MNHEY and SVGAGI. The CDR3 sequence is 11 residues long. In DNA form, the CDR3 reads TGTGCCAGCAGTGACAGAGATACGCAGTATTTT. Translated, it gives CASSDRDTQYF.

This clone has only a few counts. The chain couples TRBV21-1 to TRBJ1-2; TRBD1, as called in the table, went unchecked against the DNA. TRBV21-1 is a pseudogene locus. There are 13 residues in the CDR3. The DNA for the CDR3 is TGTGCCAGCAGCAAATACAGCAACTATGGCTACACCTTC. Protein product: CASSKYSNYGYTF.

This clone was detected a few times. This sequence joins TRBV18 and TRBJ1-1, with D perhaps TRBD1 (6 bases). The CDR3 extends over 12 amino acids. The V gene's germline CDR1 is KGHSH and CDR2 LQKENI. V was clipped by 6 bases and J by 6 bases, with 11 bases between them. For the CDR3, the DNA is TGTGCCAGCTCCGCAGGGGACGCTGAAGCTTTCTTT. It codes for CASSAGDAEAFF. The full variable domain, with the rest looked up from reference TRBV18 and TRBJ1-1, is NAGVMQNPRHLVRRRGQEARLRCSPMKGHSHVYWYRQLPEEGLKFMVYLQKENIIDESGMPKERFSAEFPKEGPSILRIQQVVRGDSAAYFCASSAGDAEAFFGQGTRLTVV.

This clone turned up a few times. V and J are TRBV9 and TRBJ2-7; 10 bases are a match to TRBD1. Germline CDR1 is SGDLS and CDR2 is YYNGEE. The CDR3 contains 15 residues. J lost 7 bases, V lost 0 bases, and 7 bases had no gene match. The CDR3 sequence: CASSVASGTGEEQYF. The CDR3 nucleotides read TGTGCCAGCAGCGTAGCTTCCGGGACAGGGGAAGAGCAGTACTTC.

The J gene is TRBJ1-3, the V gene TRBV2; possibly TRBD1 for D (6 bases). The V gene lost 5 bases and the J gene lost 0 bases, with 17 bases spanning the gap. The CDR3 is made up of 17 amino acids. The V gene's germline CDR1 is SNHLY and CDR2 FYNNEI. CDR3 loop: CASSWTALDPSGNTIYF. CDR3 DNA sequence: TGTGCCAGCAGTTGGACAGCCCTGGACCCCTCTGGAAACACCATATATTTT.

The chain employs TRBV7-2 and TRBJ2-1; D is undetermined. The CDR3 sequence is 13 residues long. Trimming took 4 bases from V and 13 from J, leaving 17 bases between them. From germline, CDR1 is SGHTA and CDR2 FQGNSA. This CDR3 is CASSSSSGTIQFF. Written as DNA, the CDR3 is TGTGCCAGCAGCTCCTCATCGGGCACCATACAGTTCTTC.

The table lists this clone with many counts. The rearrangement links TRBV2 to TRBJ2-1; no reliable D call. The CDR3 totals 12 residues. CDR1 and CDR2 from the germline V gene are SNHLY and FYNNEI. V lost 3 bases and J lost 8, with 8 bases in between. CDR3 nucleotides: TGTGCCAGCAGTGACCTAGTTGATGAGCAGTTCTTC. Amino acid sequence: CASSDLVDEQFF.

The gene calls are TRBV7-9 and TRBJ1-1; D ambiguous. Deletions cut 1 base from V and 4 bases from J, with 7 bases between. The CDR3 consists of 13 residues. Per the germline V gene, CDR1 is SEHNR and CDR2 is FQNEAQ (reference sequence). This CDR3 reads CASSLDPITEAFF. The CDR3 bases are TGTGCCAGCAGCTTAGACCCGATCACTGAAGCTTTCTTT.

The rearrangement uses TRBV18 and TRBJ2-3, with 8 bases matching TRBD1. The length of the CDR3 is 15 residues. Germline V lookup: CDR1 KGHSH, CDR2 LQKENI. V gave up 6 bases and J gave up 2 bases; unmatched junction bases: 7. The CDR3 loop reads CASSPRQGTTDTQYF. The CDR3 nucleotides read TGTGCCAGCTCCCCCCGACAGGGGACCACAGATACGCAGTATTTT.